Below, 12 T cell receptor beta chains from the same sample are listed, as sequenced in a study of metastatic and nonmetastatic thyroid tumors. Each patient came to thyroid surgery without any prior treatment (of any kind). TCRdb redid the clone calls on the PCR reads using MiXCR. Among about 93,000 clones listed, 8% to 9.5% were seen once. Sequencing used blood. Receptors originate from a female donor with papillary thyroid cancer or a benign thyroid nodule (not recorded which). Some clones in this sample may be carry-over from other donors' samples.

A word on this clone: The conserved final phenylalanine or tryptophan is absent from the CDR3, which likely points to a read error. V gene TRBV5-1 combines with J gene TRBJ1-6; D is undetermined. The germline CDR1 and CDR2 sequences are SGHRS and YFSETQ. This CDR3 has 14 residues. The CDR3 coding sequence is TGCGCCAGCAGATTGGGAGACGGGAATTCACCCCTCCACTCT. It encodes CASRLGDGNSPLHS.

This clone appeared a few times. The chain carries TRBV6-2 or TRBV6-3 and TRBJ2-1; possibly TRBD2 for D (6 bases). V was pared by 6 bases and J by 5 bases, with 20 bases between. CDR1 is MNHEY, CDR2 SVGEGT, per germline. The CDR3 spans 16 residues. This CDR3 is CASRGGRRLINNEQFF. The CDR3 nucleotides read TGTGCCAGCAGGGGAGGAAGGAGACTAATAAACAATGAGCAGTTCTTC.

This clone has ten or more counts. This chain links TRBV6-1 with TRBJ2-5; 15 nucleotides agree with TRBD2. This CDR3 has 16 residues. J was trimmed by 5 bases and V by 4 bases; bases with no gene match: 5. CDR1 is MNHNS and CDR2 is SASEGT in the germline V gene. The CDR3 loop is CASSVGLAGGHETQYF. CDR3 DNA sequence: TGTGCCAGCAGTGTAGGACTAGCGGGGGGGCACGAGACCCAGTACTTC.

The table lists this clone with many counts. This rearrangement joins TRBV5-5 to TRBJ1-4; TRBD1 aligns across 9 bases. This CDR3 contains 14 residues. V lost 3 bases to trimming and J lost 8 bases; unmatched junction nucleotides: 5. Germline-derived CDR1 and CDR2 are SGHKS and YYEKEE (reference sequence). CDR3 coding DNA: TGTGCCAGCAGCTGGGGACAGGGAGGAGAAAAACTGTTTTTT. It encodes CASSWGQGGEKLFF. Based on the CDR3 plus reference TRBV5-5 and TRBJ1-4, the full variable domain is DAGVTQSPTHLIKTRGQQVTLRCSPISGHKSVSWYQQVLGQGPQFIFQYYEKEERGRGNFPDRFSARQFPNYSSELNVNALLLGDSALYLCASSWGQGGEKLFFGSGTQLSVL.

V gene TRBV12-3 or TRBV12-4 combines with J gene TRBJ2-3; TRBD2 aligns across 10 bases. The CDR3 length is 13 residues. V lost 6 bases and J lost 6; bases outside the gene matches: 3. Written as DNA, the CDR3 is TGTGCCAGCAGACCGGGACTAGCGGATACGCAGTATTTT. It translates to CASRPGLADTQYF.

A note on this clone: A read error is possible here, since a much larger clone lies one base away. This chain uses TRBV20-1 with TRBJ2-1, with 13 nucleotides matching TRBD2. V gave up 2 bases and J gave up 7 bases; unmatched junction bases: 11. This CDR3 has 17 residues. Germline CDR1 and CDR2: DFQATT and SNEGSKA (reference sequence). CDR3 residues: CSARPQGLAGVWNEQFF. Here the CDR3 DNA reads TGCAGTGCTAGACCTCAAGGACTAGCGGGGGTGTGGAATGAGCAGTTCTTC.

This clone was observed at least ten times. As DNA, the CDR3 is TGTGCCAGCAGTTTTGGGGGGGGAACCGATACGCAGTATTTT. Encoded protein: CASSFGGGTDTQYF. This sequence joins TRBV12-3 or TRBV12-4 and TRBJ2-3; 7 bases match TRBD2. Unmatched junction bases numbered 6, after V lost 3 bases and J lost 6 bases. The CDR3 runs to 14 residues.

Many counts were recorded for this clone. The chain carries TRBV7-8 and TRBJ2-2, with TRBD1 identical over 8 bases. The CDR3 runs to 14 residues. Germline lookup yields CDR1 SGHVS and CDR2 FQNEAQ. V was clipped by 5 bases and J by 5 bases; unmatched bases: 4. DNA of the CDR3: TGTGCCAGCAGCCCCCGGACAGGGACCGGGGAGCTGTTTTTT. Encoded protein: CASSPRTGTGELFF.

This clone was found many times. The chain employs TRBV11-2 and TRBJ2-1, with D possibly matching TRBD1 (5 bases). Trimming removed 4 bases at V and 4 bases at J, with 8 bases between. CDR1 and CDR2 from the germline V gene are SGHAT and FQNNGV. The CDR3 is 13 residues long. The CDR3, as DNA: TGTGCCAGCAGCTGGCAGGGATACAATGAGCAGTTCTTC. It is translated as CASSWQGYNEQFF.

The sample holds many counts of this clone. V and J are TRBV5-5 and TRBJ2-7; D uncertain. V lost 4 bases to trimming and J lost 1 base, with 9 bases between them. The CDR3 totals 13 residues. Germline assignment: CDR1 SGHKS and CDR2 YYEKEE (reference sequence). The CDR3 here is CASSPQLSYEQYF. The CDR3 DNA sequence: TGTGCCAGCAGCCCCCAACTATCCTACGAGCAGTACTTC.

The gene calls are TRBV19 and TRBJ1-1; D may be TRBD1 (6 bases). The V gene lost 7 bases and the J gene lost 7 bases, with 19 bases spanning the gap. Germline CDR1 reads LNHDA; CDR2 reads SQIVND (reference sequence). The CDR3 loop spans 14 amino acids. The DNA of the CDR3 is TGTGCCAGTACCCCGAGGGGGAGGGGGTGTGAAGCTTTCTTT. Amino acids: CASTPRGRGCEAFF.

The table lists this clone with many counts. The rearrangement links TRBV12-3 or TRBV12-4 to TRBJ1-4; D is perhaps TRBD1 (5 bases). CDR3 length: 13 amino acids. Trimming removed 0 bases at V and 7 bases at J, with 6 bases between. The CDR3 DNA follows: TGTGCCAGCAGTTTAGCCCAGGGTGAAAAACTGTTTTTT. Its protein product is CASSLAQGEKLFF.